This entry features one T cell receptor beta chain sequence. There is no known antigen for this receptor. Base qualities are missing; no much larger clone stands one base away. This entry comes from a study of T cell responses to AZD1222 COVID-19 vaccine (dated by TCRdb to about 2021). In terms of the full investigation: AZD1222 recipients given second doses at about 4 weeks or at about 12 weeks were pooled, since spike-specific TCR depth and breadth were not found to differ between the two schedules. TCR sequencing covered roughly 230 trial participants: nearly 210 given two doses of AZD1222 and about 26 given two doses of MenACWY control vaccine. Trial participants were enrolled into age subgroups of 18-55, 56-69 and 70-plus years, which contained approximately 150, 28 and 58 TCR-sequenced participants, respectively. Overall study outcomes, separate from this receptor: Most participants were white British and females outnumbered males, and the authors suggested that clonal diversity may have been underestimated. Conclusions about previously exposed vaccinees are limited, since just six or seven AZD1222 recipients were seropositive for SARS-CoV-2 at baseline. Because no day 14 peak-response samples were available, the repertoires could be characterized only after the peak T cell response. Spike-specific TCR breadth and depth rose significantly after two AZD1222 doses compared with day 0 and with MenACWY recipients. In the small 56-69-year group, the increase in depth fell short of significance, most likely because of low power. Nearly half of unique spike-specific TCRs reportedly recognized epitopes outside regions mutated in the B.1.351 and B.1.1.7 variants. The whole spike protein was spanned by vaccine-associated CD4 TCRs, and dominant responses were seen in regions 160-218 and 743-854.

From the germline V gene, CDR1 is MNHEY and CDR2 is SVGAGI. The CDR3 runs 14 residues from the cysteine to the phenylalanine. Of the read, only the CDR3 DNA is kept; its 42 bases are in frame from base 1. For this chain, trimming is 5 bases at the V end and 4 bases at the J end, and the number of junction bases without a gene match is 6. The CDR3 regions of human TCRbeta chains were subjected to immunosequencing. The authors processed their data as follows. TCRs in the repertoires were matched against a reference library of SARS-CoV-2-specific TCRs that had been generated with the MIRA antigen-specificity platform. Breadth was defined as the fraction of unique TCRs that were SARS-CoV-2-associated, and depth was defined as the fraction of total T cells that were SARS-CoV-2-associated. Using the MIRA data, each spike-specific TCR was mapped to the spike region that the TCR reacts to and placed in a CD4 or CD8 class. Log10-transformed breadth and depth values were compared by one-way ANOVA with Sidak's multiple comparisons tests. Here the immuneACCESS table is served through TCRdb, limited to in-frame sequences with V and J called. Missing clones are a known gap in these copies; in checked studies unresolved V genes cover under half, and the rest lacks a known reason. V, J and clone size derive from that table, while D and trimming were established from the DNA sequence. The sample has 150,000 or so clones on record, roughly 90% of them singletons. The top ten constitute approximately 1.5% of the sample.

The time point label, as the study defines it: baseline before first vaccination. Samples from vaccinated people were obtained from the UK trials COV001 and COV002, which included a single-blind randomized controlled phase 2/3 trial of AZD1222 (ChAdOx1 nCoV-19) in healthy adults. For TCRbeta chain sequencing, PBMC samples were collected from trial participants at day 0 and at day 28 after the second dose. Sequenced here: peripheral blood, sampled on day 0 of AZD1222 vaccination. Rearrangement joined TRBV6-5 to TRBJ1-2; 8 junctional bases match TRBD1. The sequence was obtained from an adult in good health. CDR3 loop: CASSIQGGVYGYTF. The DNA sequence is given as TGTGCCAGCAGTATACAGGGGGGAGTCTATGGCTACACCTTC.